These T cell receptor beta chains were read from a single sample in a study of T cells in Graves' hyperthyroidism and ophthalmopathy. TCRdb reprocessed the multiplex PCR reads via MiXCR and lists one record per CDR3 protein. The sample has 490,000 or so distinct CDR3 sequences, about 46% seen once. Sequenced sample: peripheral blood or thyroid tissue (not recorded which). These receptors were collected from an adult woman with Graves' disease, either hyperthyroidism or ophthalmopathy (not recorded which). The CDR3 runs from the conserved cysteine through the conserved F or W. The D gene is left open where the match is weak. Some rows have no size entry. The others give once, few or many, or a class for an expanded clone.

j_call | d_call | v_call | clone_size | cdr3_nt | cdr3_aa
TRBJ1-1 | NA | TRBV29-1 | many | TGCAGCGTTGGACATGGGAACACTGAAGCTTTCTTT | CSVGHGNTEAFF
TRBJ1-1 | NA | TRBV12-3/TRBV12-4 | many | TGTGCCAGCAAAGGGAGTACAATGAACACTGAAGCTTTCTTT | CASKGSTMNTEAFF
TRBJ2-7 | NA | TRBV25-1 | NA | TGTGCCAGCAGTGCAAGATACACCTACGAGCAGTACTTC | CASSARYTYEQYF
TRBJ1-4 | NA | TRBV20-1 | many | TGCAGTGCTACAGGACAGTGGCTTATGGCTAATGAAAAACTGTTTTTT | CSATGQWLMANEKLFF
TRBJ1-5 | TRBD1 | TRBV7-9 | NA | TGTGCCAGCAGCCACCGGGACAGCACTCAGCCCCAGCATTTT | CASSHRDSTQPQHF
TRBJ2-7 | TRBD2 | TRBV5-4 | few | TGTGCCAGCAGCAGCGGGACTAGCTTCTACGAGCAGTACTTC | CASSSGTSFYEQYF
TRBJ2-7 | NA | TRBV7-2 | once | TGTGCCAGCAGCTACGACGGCGGCGACAACTACGAGCAGTACTTC | CASSYDGGDNYEQYF
TRBJ2-7 | NA | TRBV7-2 | NA | TGTGCCAGCAGCTCCGTAGCCCTCGGCGCAAGCTCCTACGAGCAGTACTTC | CASSSVALGASSYEQYF
TRBJ1-1 | TRBD1 | TRBV2 | NA | TGTGCTAGAAGTGACAGGGGGAGAGGCTGGACTGAAGCTTTCTTT | CARSDRGRGWTEAFF
TRBJ1-1 | NA | TRBV6-6 | many | TGTGCCAGCAGCCCGACCCTCGGCGCTGAAGCTTTCTTT | CASSPTLGAEAFF
TRBJ1-1 | TRBD1 | TRBV29-1 | NA | TGCAGCGTCTCCTCACCGGGACAGGGGTTGGAGGCTTTCTTT | CSVSSPGQGLEAFF
TRBJ1-5 | NA | TRBV12-3/TRBV12-4 | once | TGTGCCAGCACTTTTAGTGATAATCAGCCCCAGCATTTT | CASTFSDNQPQHF
TRBJ1-6 | NA | TRBV25-1 | few | TGTGCCAGCACACGGGACTTTGATTCACCCCTCCACTTT | CASTRDFDSPLHF